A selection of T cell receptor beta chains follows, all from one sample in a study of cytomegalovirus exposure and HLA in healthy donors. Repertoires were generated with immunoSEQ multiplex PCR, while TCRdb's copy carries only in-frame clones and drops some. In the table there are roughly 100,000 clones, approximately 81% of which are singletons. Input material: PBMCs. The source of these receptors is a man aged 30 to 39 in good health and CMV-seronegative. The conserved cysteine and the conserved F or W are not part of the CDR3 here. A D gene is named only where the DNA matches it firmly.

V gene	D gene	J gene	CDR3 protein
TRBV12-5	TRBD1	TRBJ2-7	ASGLTGGNEQY
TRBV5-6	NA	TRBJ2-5	ASSWESGQETQY
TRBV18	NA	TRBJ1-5	ASSPLAIAQGSNQPQH
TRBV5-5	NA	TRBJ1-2	ASSPMRGNYGYT
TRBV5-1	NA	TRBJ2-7	ASSLPGVGEQY
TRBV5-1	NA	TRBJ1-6	ASSTEQESPLH
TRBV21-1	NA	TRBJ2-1	ATSGGSNNEQF
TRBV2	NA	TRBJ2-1	ASSESVRQF
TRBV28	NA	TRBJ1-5	ASSNPDRYNQPQH
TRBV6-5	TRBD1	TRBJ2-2	ASSPRTGSGGELF
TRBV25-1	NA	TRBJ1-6	ASRQTGNRGSPLH
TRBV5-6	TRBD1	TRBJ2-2	ASSFYSGTGGITGELF
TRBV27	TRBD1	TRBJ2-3	ASSPDRARADTQY
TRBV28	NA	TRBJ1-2	ASSITGTYGYT
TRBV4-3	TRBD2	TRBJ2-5	ASSQDPGGRGETQY
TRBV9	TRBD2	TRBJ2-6	ASSVKRGAVAGANVLT
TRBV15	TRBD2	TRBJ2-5	ATSSPFQAGVETQY
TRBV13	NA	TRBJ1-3	ASSFEGGGNTIY